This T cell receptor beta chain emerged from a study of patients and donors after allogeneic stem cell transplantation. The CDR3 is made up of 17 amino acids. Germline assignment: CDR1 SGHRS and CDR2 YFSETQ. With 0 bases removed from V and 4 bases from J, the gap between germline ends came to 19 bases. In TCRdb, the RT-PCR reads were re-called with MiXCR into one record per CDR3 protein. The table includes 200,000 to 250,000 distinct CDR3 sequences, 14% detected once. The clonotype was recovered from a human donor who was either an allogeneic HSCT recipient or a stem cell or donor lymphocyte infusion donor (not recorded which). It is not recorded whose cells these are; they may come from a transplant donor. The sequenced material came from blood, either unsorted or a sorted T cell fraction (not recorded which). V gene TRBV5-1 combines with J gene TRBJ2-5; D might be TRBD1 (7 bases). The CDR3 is CASSLGLLGGGGETQYF. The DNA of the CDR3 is TGCGCCAGCAGCTTGGGCCTCCTAGGAGGGGGCGGAGAGACCCAGTACTTC.